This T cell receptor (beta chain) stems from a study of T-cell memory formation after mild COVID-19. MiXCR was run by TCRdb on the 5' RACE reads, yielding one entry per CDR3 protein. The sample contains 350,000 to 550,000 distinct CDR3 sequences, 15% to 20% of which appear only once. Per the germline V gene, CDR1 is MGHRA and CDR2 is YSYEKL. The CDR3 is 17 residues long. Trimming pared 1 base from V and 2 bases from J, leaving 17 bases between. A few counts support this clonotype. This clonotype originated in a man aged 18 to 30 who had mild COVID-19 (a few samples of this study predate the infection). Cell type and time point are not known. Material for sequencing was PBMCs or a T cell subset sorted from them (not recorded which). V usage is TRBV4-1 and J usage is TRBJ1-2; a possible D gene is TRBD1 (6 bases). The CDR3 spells CASSQVGGVALNYGYTF. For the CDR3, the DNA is TGCGCCAGCAGCCAAGTTGGGGGCGTCGCACTCAACTATGGCTACACCTTC.